This section outlines one TCR beta chain sequence together with its context. Original processing notes: By means of reference gene primer amplification, nucleated cell counts were estimated. Here immunoSEQ multiplex PCR was the method, and the copy in TCRdb shows in-frame clones only, minus some. V and J calls and clone size are those listed in that table; D and trimming were worked out from the DNA. The sample lists about 300,000 clones, over 75% occurring once. These data come from a study of blood T cell repertoires in COVID-19. Study details: Some COVID-19 samples were acute and others convalescent; all came from the United States, Italy and Spain. PBMCs, B-cell-depleted T cells, or T cells were the source of the cDNA or gDNA that made up the material.

CDR1 and CDR2 from the germline V gene are SGHTA and FQGNSA. The V end lost 5 bases, the J end lost 3 bases, and 20 bases lay between the germline ends. The length of the CDR3 is 17 residues. Input material: peripheral blood. This TCR was recovered from a human donor in a cohort sampled during active COVID-19. The V and J genes are TRBV7-2 and TRBJ1-3, with D maybe TRBD1 (5 bases). CDR3: CASSTARAGNGGNTIYF. The DNA for the CDR3 is TGTGCCAGCAGCACAGCACGGGCAGGGAATGGTGGAAACACCATATATTTT.